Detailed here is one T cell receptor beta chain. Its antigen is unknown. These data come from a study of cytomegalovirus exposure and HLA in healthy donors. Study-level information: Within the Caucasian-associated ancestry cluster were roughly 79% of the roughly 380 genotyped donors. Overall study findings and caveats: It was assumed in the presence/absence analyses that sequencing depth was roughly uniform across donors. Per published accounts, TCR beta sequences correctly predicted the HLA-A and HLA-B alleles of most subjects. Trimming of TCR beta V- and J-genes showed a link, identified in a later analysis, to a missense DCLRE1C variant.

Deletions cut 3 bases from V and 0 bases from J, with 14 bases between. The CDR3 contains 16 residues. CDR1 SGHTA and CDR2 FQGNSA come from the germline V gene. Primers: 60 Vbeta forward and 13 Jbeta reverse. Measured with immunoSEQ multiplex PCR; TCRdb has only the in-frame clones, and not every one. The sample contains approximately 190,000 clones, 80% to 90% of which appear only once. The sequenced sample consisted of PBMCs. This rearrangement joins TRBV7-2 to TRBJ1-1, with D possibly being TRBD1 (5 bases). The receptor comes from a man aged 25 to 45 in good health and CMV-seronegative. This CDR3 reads CASSFQVNRLNTEAFF. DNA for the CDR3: TGTGCCAGCAGCTTCCAAGTGAACAGGCTGAACACTGAAGCTTTCTTT.